This T cell receptor beta chain came from a study of blood T cells in healthy people across ages. Points on this clonotype: Its specificity is not known.

Findings of the study overall: It was found that TCR beta diversity correlated strongly with the percentage of naive T cells.

The V gene lost 7 bases and the J gene lost 3 bases, with 9 bases spanning the gap. The CDR3 contains 12 residues. Germline CDR1 reads MNHNY; CDR2 reads SVGAGI (reference sequence). The use of a sample-barcoded 5' primer and a J-beta primer mix characterized a second PCR of roughly 6 to 11 cycles. Researchers report that a template-switch adaptor with 12 random nucleotides tagged each cDNA molecule. Sequencing of every sample gave 3 million or more CDR3-containing paired-end reads. TCRdb passed the 5' RACE reads through MiXCR, listing each CDR3 protein once. The sample lists approximately 600,000 distinct CDR3 sequences, about 54% occurring once.

Material: blood. The V gene is TRBV6-6, the J gene TRBJ1-1; D not certain. This receptor was identified in a man in his sixties in good health. CDR3 DNA sequence: TGTGCCAGCACCGCGGGGTACACTGAAGCTTTCTTT. Amino acid sequence: CASTAGYTEAFF.